Below, 5 T cell receptor beta chains from the same sample are listed, as sequenced in a study of blood T cell repertoires in COVID-19. Libraries were prepared by immunoSEQ multiplex PCR; TCRdb keeps only in-frame clonotypes and omits some of them. This table has approximately 290,000 clones, approximately 86% appearing once. The sample taken for sequencing was peripheral blood. The receptors originated from a human donor with COVID-19, enrolled during active disease. The donor label of this sample is uncertain.

This chain connects TRBV11-3 to TRBJ2-7; D perhaps matches TRBD2 (6 bases). Trimming shortened V by 0 bases and J by 7 bases, and 22 bases separated the two germline ends. Germline V gives CDR1 SGHNT, CDR2 YENEEA. This CDR3 region has 17 residues. The CDR3 DNA reads as TGTGCCAGCAGCTTAGATAGGGGCGGGACCGTACGGGGAGAGCAGTACTTC. Translated, it gives CASSLDRGGTVRGEQYF.

The rearrangement joins TRBV6-5 to TRBJ1-5; D not resolved. Germline V CDR1 and CDR2: MNHEY, SVGAGI. V lost 8 bases and J 2 bases, leaving 13 bases between the germline ends. The CDR3 extends over 14 amino acids. CDR3 loop: CASDQVFGNQPQHF. The CDR3 DNA follows: TGTGCCAGCGATCAGGTTTTCGGCAATCAGCCCCAGCATTTT.

The chain links TRBV5-1 to TRBJ1-4; D perhaps matches TRBD1 (6 bases). Germline assignment: CDR1 SGHRS and CDR2 YFSETQ. Trimming stripped 0 bases from V and 6 bases from J, with 12 bases between. The length of the CDR3 is 15 residues. This CDR3 is CASSLDNRADEKLFF. CDR3 in DNA: TGCGCCAGCAGCTTGGATAACAGGGCTGATGAAAAACTGTTTTTT.

J is TRBJ1-6 and V is TRBV6-7; 10 bases are shared with TRBD1. TRBV6-7 is flagged as an ORF with uncertain function. Trimming removed 0 bases from V and 5 bases from J; junction bases left unmatched: 1. CDR3 length equals 16 residues. The CDR3 loop is CASSYSGTGDNSPLHF. CDR3 DNA: TGTGCCAGCAGTTACTCGGGGACAGGGGATAATTCACCCCTCCACTTT.

In its sample, this clone was seen once. CDR3 protein: CASSYGTRQGATTEAFF. The CDR3 DNA follows: TGTGCCAGCAGTTACGGGACCCGACAGGGGGCGACGACTGAAGCTTTCTTT. The rearrangement joins TRBV6-2 or TRBV6-3 to TRBJ1-1; 10 nucleotides agree with TRBD1. J gave up 5 bases and V 2 bases, and 11 bases lay outside the gene matches. This CDR3 spans 17 amino acids. Germline values: CDR1 MNHEY, CDR2 SVGEGT.